These T cell receptor beta chains were read from a single sample in a study of OX40 agonist ivuxolimab in advanced cancers. Method: immunoSEQ multiplex PCR; TCRdb's copy keeps in-frame clones and lacks some. The sample yields around 40,000 clones, around 89% seen once. The material was CD4+ or CD8+ T cells sorted from blood, obtained in a trial of the OX40 agonist ivuxolimab. The receptors were gathered from an adult with an advanced solid tumor such as melanoma, head and neck, liver or kidney cancer. CDR3s include the opening cysteine and the closing phenylalanine or tryptophan. Fields, in order: V gene, clone size, J gene, D gene, CDR3 DNA, CDR3 protein. The D gene is left open where the match is weak. Part of the rows lack a size; the others show once, few, many or a class for expanded clones.

TRBV4-1	.	TRBJ2-7	TRBD2	TGCGCCAGCAGCACTACTAGCGGAGACTCCTACGAGCAGTACTTC	CASSTTSGDSYEQYF
TRBV6-6	.	TRBJ2-7	TRBD2	TGTGCCACCGGGGAGGGCCCCCGGGGACCCGAGCAGTACTTC	CATGEGPRGPEQYF
TRBV27	.	TRBJ1-4	.	TGTGCCAGCAGTACCCGAGAGGGGAGGAAGGAAAAACTGTTTTTT	CASSTREGRKEKLFF
TRBV7-6	.	TRBJ1-1	.	TGTGCCAGCAGCTTGCTAGTTTTGACTGAAGCTTTCTTT	CASSLLVLTEAFF
TRBV27	.	TRBJ1-2	TRBD1	TGTGCCAGCGCTTCCGGGACAGCAATCTATGGCTACACCTTC	CASASGTAIYGYTF
TRBV5-6	few	TRBJ1-6	TRBD1	TGTGCCAGCAGAACGACAGGGACCCGCGCCTATAATTCACCCCTCCACTTT	CASRTTGTRAYNSPLHF
TRBV2	few	TRBJ2-1	.	TGTGCCAGCATGAAGGACATAAACAATGAGCAGTTCTTC	CASMKDINNEQFF
TRBV28	.	TRBJ1-1	TRBD1	TGTGCCAGCAGTCCCCCACCCCCGACAGGGCTGAACACTGAAGCTTTCTTT	CASSPPPPTGLNTEAFF
TRBV5-1	once	TRBJ1-1	.	TGCGCCAGCAGCTTGGCAAGAGGGGTCGCTGAAGCTTTCTTT	CASSLARGVAEAFF
TRBV29-1	.	TRBJ2-1	TRBD2	TGCAGCGTTGATAGCGGGAGGGCCCTCAATGAGCAGTTCTTC	CSVDSGRALNEQFF
TRBV15	.	TRBJ1-1	.	TGTGCCACCAGCACCAATGGCCCCTGGCAGGGGAGGAACACTGAAGCTTTCTTT	CATSTNGPWQGRNTEAFF
TRBV27	.	TRBJ2-7	.	TGTGCCAGTTCAACGGGGGCGACTGTCTACGAGCAGTACTTC	CASSTGATVYEQYF
TRBV6-1	.	TRBJ2-3	TRBD1	TGTGCCAGCACCGAAGGACAGGGGGCGTCAGATACGCAGTATTTT	CASTEGQGASDTQYF
TRBV2	.	TRBJ1-1	.	TGTGCCAGCAGTTCCACATGGACTGAAGCTTTCTTT	CASSSTWTEAFF
TRBV5-6	few	TRBJ2-7	TRBD2	TGTGCCAGCAGTCCTAGCGGGGGGGAGGCCTACGAGCAGTACTTC	CASSPSGGEAYEQYF
TRBV23-1	.	TRBJ1-6	.	TGCGCCAGCAGTCAATCGACCGCCGGACAGATCAATAATTCACCCCTCCACTTT	CASSQSTAGQINNSPLHF
TRBV18	.	TRBJ2-7	.	TGTGCCAGCTCACTCGGCAGGGGCGACGAGCAGTACTTC	CASSLGRGDEQYF
TRBV28	.	TRBJ2-5	.	TGTGCCAGCAGTTTCAGGGAGGAGGGAAAGACCCAGTACTTC	CASSFREEGKTQYF
TRBV15	.	TRBJ1-5	TRBD1	TGTGCCACCAGCACATCCTGGGGGACAGGGGGCGCGAGCAATCAGCCCCAGCATTTT	CATSTSWGTGGASNQPQHF
TRBV27	once	TRBJ2-7	.	TGTGCCAGCAGTTTTGCCCCTTCCTACGAGCAGTACTTC	CASSFAPSYEQYF
TRBV18	.	TRBJ1-1	TRBD1	TGTGCCAGCTCACCTGAGACCGGGACAGGGGTCACTGAAGCTTTCTTT	CASSPETGTGVTEAFF
TRBV7-6	.	TRBJ2-7	.	TGTGCCAGCAGCTCGGAAGGCTACGAGCAGTACTTC	CASSSEGYEQYF
TRBV19	few	TRBJ1-6	.	TGTGCCAGTATCGGTGCCTATAATTCACCCCTCCACTTT	CASIGAYNSPLHF
TRBV10-1	.	TRBJ1-1	.	TGCGCCAGCAGTGAGCGGGAAGGGATGAACACTGAAGCTTTCTTT	CASSEREGMNTEAFF
TRBV4-2	once	TRBJ1-2	TRBD1	TGTGCCAGCAGCCAATCTACGGACAGGACCTATGGCTACACCTTC	CASSQSTDRTYGYTF
TRBV6-6	.	TRBJ1-2	.	TGTGCCAGCAGTTACCTACAGGGACTATATGGCTACACCTTC	CASSYLQGLYGYTF
TRBV28	.	TRBJ1-2	.	TGTGCCAGCAGGCCCCTGGGAGGAACTAACTATGGCTACACCTTC	CASRPLGGTNYGYTF
TRBV27	.	TRBJ1-1	.	TGTGCCAGCAGTCCCCCCGGACGGAAGAACACTGAAGCTTTCTTT	CASSPPGRKNTEAFF
TRBV15	once	TRBJ2-1	.	TGTGCCACCAGCAGAGATAAAGGTCGGGGCCGGGAGCAGTTCTTC	CATSRDKGRGREQFF
TRBV15	.	TRBJ1-6	.	TGTGCCACCAGCAGAGATCAAGGATCGAATTCACCCCTCCACTTT	CATSRDQGSNSPLHF
TRBV4-2	.	TRBJ2-1	.	TGTGCCAGCAGCTTCGTTCCAGGGGACAATGAGCAGTTCTTC	CASSFVPGDNEQFF
TRBV5-1	.	TRBJ2-4	.	TGCGCCAGCAGCTTGACGACGATAACGGGAAACATTCAGTACTTC	CASSLTTITGNIQYF
TRBV7-9	once	TRBJ1-2	.	TGTGCCAGCAGCGGCGGGACACCCGGGGGCTACACCTTC	CASSGGTPGGYTF
TRBV30	.	TRBJ2-7	.	TGTGCCTGGAGTGTACGAGTTGGCGCTGGCGGCGACGAGCAGTACTTC	CAWSVRVGAGGDEQYF
TRBV28	.	TRBJ2-3	TRBD1	TGTGCCAGCAGTTTAAGGGACAGGCTGTGGGATACGCAGTATTTT	CASSLRDRLWDTQYF
TRBV6-6	.	TRBJ1-5	.	TGTGCCAGCATCAAGACAGTAGGCCCGAGGAATCAGCCCCAGCATTTT	CASIKTVGPRNQPQHF
TRBV19	.	TRBJ2-4	.	TGTGCCAGTAGTATAGAGAGGGGGGGCCTCGGGTACATTCAGTACTTC	CASSIERGGLGYIQYF
TRBV7-9	.	TRBJ2-3	.	TGTGCCAGCAGCTTACTTGGGGTTGGGGGGCAGTATTTT	CASSLLGVGGQYF
TRBV7-9	.	TRBJ1-1	TRBD1	TGTGCCAGCAGCCCGAACAGGGGCAACACTGAAGCTTTCTTT	CASSPNRGNTEAFF
TRBV28	.	TRBJ2-7	.	TGTGCCAGCAGTCTACCAGGGCCCCGTCTCGAGCAGTACTTC	CASSLPGPRLEQYF
TRBV27	many	TRBJ2-1	TRBD2	TGTGCCAGCAGTGGCGATAACCTCCGACCGGCGAGCGGGAGTTTCTCCTACAATGAGCAGTTCTTC	CASSGDNLRPASGSFSYNEQFF
TRBV16	.	TRBJ2-3	TRBD1	TGTGCCAGCAGCCAAACTACAGGGGTTGTGACAGATACGCAGTATTTT	CASSQTTGVVTDTQYF
TRBV5-1	.	TRBJ2-5	TRBD1	TGCGCCAGTAGACAGGGAAAAGAGACCCAGTACTTC	CASRQGKETQYF
TRBV4-1	.	TRBJ1-2	TRBD1	TGCGCCAGCAGCCAGGCACAGGGGGACTATGGCTACACCTTC	CASSQAQGDYGYTF
TRBV6-5	.	TRBJ1-1	.	TGTGCCAGCAGTTCCCTCTGGGGCACTGAAGCTTTCTTT	CASSSLWGTEAFF
TRBV4-2	.	TRBJ1-5	.	TGTGCCAGCAGCCAAGATAAGGGGTTCAATCAGCCCCAGCATTTT	CASSQDKGFNQPQHF
TRBV11-3	once	TRBJ2-7	TRBD2	TGTGCCAGCAGCTCCCGGGAGCGGGAGGGTTACTCCTACGAGCAGTACTTC	CASSSREREGYSYEQYF
TRBV4-1	.	TRBJ2-3	.	TGCGCCAGCAGCCAAGATCAGGCGACAGATACGCAGTATTTT	CASSQDQATDTQYF
TRBV6-5	.	TRBJ2-7	.	TGTGCCAGCAGTCAAGGATTGGGCGAGCAGTACTTC	CASSQGLGEQYF
TRBV27	.	TRBJ2-1	.	TGTGCCAGCAGATTAGCGGACCTCCCCAATGAGCAGTTCTTC	CASRLADLPNEQFF
TRBV6-5	.	TRBJ1-5	.	TGTGCCAGCAGTGACCCCAGCCAAGGGCCCCAGCATTTT	CASSDPSQGPQHF